The 30 T cell receptor beta chains reported below all come from one sample, sequenced in a study of blood T cell repertoires in COVID-19. Profiled with immunoSEQ multiplex PCR; TCRdb holds only in-frame clones, not every one. The table shows about 180,000 clones, with roughly 88% occurring only once. Material: peripheral blood. The receptor source for this set is a man aged 55 to 70 with acute or convalescent COVID-19.

This chain connects TRBV27 to TRBJ2-7, with 7 bases matching TRBD2. Per the germline V gene, CDR1 is MNHEY and CDR2 is SMNVEV (reference sequence). V trimming: 10 bases; J trimming: 3 bases; junction bases outside the gene matches: 3. The CDR3 length is 11 residues. CDR3: CANPSGYEQYF. In DNA form, the CDR3 reads TGTGCCAATCCTAGCGGCTACGAGCAGTACTTC.

The gene calls are TRBV7-2 and TRBJ2-7; D not certain. The V end lost 1 base, the J end lost 1 base, and 11 bases lay between the germline ends. There are 15 residues in the CDR3. Germline lookup yields CDR1 SGHTA and CDR2 FQGNSA. The CDR3 DNA reads as TGTGCCAGCAGCTTAGTCGGCGGTCAATCCTACGAGCAGTACTTC. Protein: CASSLVGGQSYEQYF.

V is TRBV21-1 and J is TRBJ2-2; TRBD2, the table's D call, was not compared with the DNA. TRBV21-1 is a pseudogene. CDR3 length: 19 residues. The CDR3 DNA reads TGTGCCAGCAGCTCTCCCGGGACTAGCGACCCTTTAGGCACCGGGGAGCTGTTTTTT. Amino acid sequence: CASSSPGTSDPLGTGELFF.

The chain combines TRBV18 with TRBJ2-7; 7 nucleotides match TRBD1. CDR3 size: 16 residues. The junction had 11 bases not matched to a gene; V was cut back by 6 bases and J by 0 bases. Germline V gene lookup returns CDR1 KGHSH and CDR2 LQKENI. In DNA form, the CDR3 reads TGTGCCAGCTCCCCTAGGACAGGCGCTAGCTCCTACGAGCAGTACTTC. This encodes CASSPRTGASSYEQYF. The variable domain in full, completed from reference TRBV18 and TRBJ2-7, reads NAGVMQNPRHLVRRRGQEARLRCSPMKGHSHVYWYRQLPEEGLKFMVYLQKENIIDESGMPKERFSAEFPKEGPSILRIQQVVRGDSAAYFCASSPRTGASSYEQYFGPGTRLTVT.

The chain has TRBV21-1 and TRBJ1-3; TRBD1 reflects the table's D call only, with no check against the DNA. TRBV21-1 is tagged as a pseudogene. This CDR3 region has 17 residues. The CDR3 coding sequence is TGTGCCAGCAGCAAAGTAGGGACAGGGAAGTCTGGAAACACCATATATTTT. This gives the protein CASSKVGTGKSGNTIYF.

The chain employs TRBV2 and TRBJ1-1; D not certain. CDR3 length: 14 residues. V was trimmed by 2 bases and J by 4 bases, leaving 11 bases between them. Germline lookup yields CDR1 SNHLY and CDR2 FYNNEI. The DNA for the CDR3 is TGTGCCAGCAGTGAATTGGAGGGCAGCACTGAAGCTTTCTTT. Its protein product is CASSELEGSTEAFF.

This clone was observed a single time. The chain carries TRBV15 and TRBJ2-1; 8 bases agree with TRBD2. This CDR3 region has 19 residues. The trim removed 4 bases at V and 3 bases at J, leaving 17 bases unmatched. The V gene's germline CDR1 is LNHNV and CDR2 YYDKDF (reference sequence). CDR3 in DNA: TGTGCCACCAGCACATCTAGGATGACGACTAGCGCCAACTACAATGAGCAGTTCTTC. Amino acid sequence: CATSTSRMTTSANYNEQFF.

The chain uses TRBV5-6 and TRBJ1-2; perhaps TRBD1 as D (6 bases). Germline-derived CDR1 and CDR2 are SGHDT and YYEEEE. The CDR3 loop spans 15 amino acids. V lost 0 bases and J lost 0, with 9 bases in between. CDR3 nucleotide sequence: TGTGCCAGCAGCTTGGACACAGGGACTAACTATGGCTACACCTTC. It is translated as CASSLDTGTNYGYTF.

This clone was counted a few times. The gene calls are TRBV5-1 and TRBJ2-2; possibly TRBD1 for D (5 bases). The CDR3 spans 15 residues. Per germline, CDR1 SGHRS and CDR2 YFSETQ. With 4 bases removed from V and 0 bases from J, the gap between germline ends came to 10 bases. CDR3 in DNA: TGCGCCAGCAGCAAAGACAGCGCGAACACCGGGGAGCTGTTTTTT. Translated, it gives CASSKDSANTGELFF.

The V and J genes are TRBV7-2 and TRBJ1-3; possible D gene TRBD1, 5 bases. With 4 bases removed from V and 4 bases from J, the gap between germline ends came to 14 bases. The CDR3 is 15 residues long. Germline-derived CDR1 and CDR2 are SGHTA and FQGNSA. For the CDR3, the DNA is TGTGCCAGCAGCTCCATCGACCGGGGGGGAAACACCATATATTTT. Protein product: CASSSIDRGGNTIYF.

This clone was seen a single time. The J gene is TRBJ2-1, the V gene TRBV7-2; TRBD2 aligns across 13 bases. Germline CDR1 SGHTA, CDR2 FQGNSA. CDR3 length: 16 residues. Unmatched junction bases numbered 7, after V lost 6 bases and J lost 5 bases. In DNA, the CDR3 is TGTGCCAGCAGTCTCATCGGGACTAGCGGGAACAATGAGCAGTTCTTC. Its translation is CASSLIGTSGNNEQFF. The entire variable domain, with the rest obtained from reference TRBV7-2 and TRBJ2-1, is as follows: GAGVSQSPSNKVTEKGKDVELRCDPISGHTALYWYRQSLGQGLEFLIYFQGNSAPDKSGLPSDRFSAERTGGSVSTLTIQRTQQEDSAVYLCASSLIGTSGNNEQFFGPGTRLTVL.

The chain combines TRBV6-6 with TRBJ1-2; possible D gene TRBD1, 6 bases. V lost 2 bases and J lost 8, with 18 bases in between. The CDR3 sequence is 15 residues long. Germline CDR1 is MNHNY and CDR2 is SVGAGI (reference sequence). CDR3 in DNA: TGTGCCAGCAGTTACCCAGAACGGACAGCCCGGGGCTACACCTTC. It translates to CASSYPERTARGYTF.

The chain has TRBV4-1 and TRBJ1-3, with TRBD1 identical over 8 bases. CDR3 length equals 17 residues. Germline CDR1 reads MGHRA; CDR2 reads YSYEKL. V shed 1 base, J shed 4 bases, and the junction held 9 bases outside the gene matches. The CDR3 coding sequence is TGCGCCAGCAGCCAAGGATGGCAGGGGGCGAGAGGAAACACCATATATTTT. Its translation: CASSQGWQGARGNTIYF.

The chain carries TRBV6-6 and TRBJ1-6; 7 nucleotides align to TRBD1. This CDR3 is 14 amino acids long. Germline CDR1 reads MNHNY; CDR2 reads SVGAGI (reference sequence). V gave up 2 bases and J gave up 9 bases; unmatched junction bases: 4. CDR3 sequence reads: CASSYTGTASPLHF. As DNA, the CDR3 is TGTGCCAGCAGTTACACAGGGACAGCTTCACCCCTCCACTTT.

This rearrangement joins TRBV6-4 to TRBJ2-1; D is unclear. This CDR3 contains 13 residues. V was shortened by 6 bases and J by 4 bases, with 10 bases between the two germline ends. Per germline, CDR1 MRHNA and CDR2 SNTAGT. Written as DNA, the CDR3 is TGTGCCAGCAGCCTCGAGTGGTACAATGAGCAGTTCTTC. It is translated as CASSLEWYNEQFF.

V gene TRBV28 combines with J gene TRBJ1-5; no firm D call. V was clipped by 7 bases and J by 2 bases, with 12 bases between them. The CDR3 extends over 14 amino acids. From germline, CDR1 is MDHEN and CDR2 SYDVKM. CDR3 DNA sequence: TGTGCCAGCACAGAAACGGGAGGCAATCAGCCCCAGCATTTT. Translated, it gives CASTETGGNQPQHF.

This clone has more than one count but fewer than ten. The CDR3 DNA sequence: TGTGCCAGTAGAGCCGGGACTAGAGTCTCCGGGGAGCTGTTTTTT. It yields the protein CASRAGTRVSGELFF. This rearrangement joins TRBV19 to TRBJ2-2; TRBD2 matches 8 bases. Germline loops: CDR1 LNHDA, CDR2 SQIVND (reference sequence). CDR3 size: 15 residues. The V and J ends lost 6 bases and 6 bases, in that order; junction bases with no gene match: 9.

The chain joins TRBV28 to TRBJ2-2; tentative D call: TRBD2 (5 bases). V was pared by 6 bases and J by 6 bases, with 17 bases between. CDR1 and CDR2 (germline): MDHEN, SYDVKM. CDR3 size: 15 residues. In nucleotides, the CDR3 is TGTGCCAGCAGCCGGAGGCAAGGGTTCGCCGGGGAGCTGTTTTTT. Its protein product is CASSRRQGFAGELFF.

The chain is built from TRBV6-5 and TRBJ2-7; 10 bases are a match to TRBD1. The CDR3 runs to 15 residues. With 2 bases clipped from V and 9 bases from J, the junction kept 10 bases outside the gene matches. Germline values: CDR1 MNHEY, CDR2 SVGAGI. CDR3 residues: CASSYAQTGGVRQYF. CDR3 nucleotide sequence: TGTGCCAGCAGTTACGCCCAGACAGGGGGCGTACGGCAGTACTTC.

This clone was observed a few times. The V and J genes are TRBV5-1 and TRBJ1-1; D unresolved. The V end was cut by 4 bases, the J end by 4 bases, with 8 bases between. CDR1 SGHRS and CDR2 YFSETQ come from the germline V gene. The CDR3 length is 12 residues. CDR3 sequence reads: CASSPTGTEAFF. The CDR3, as DNA: TGCGCCAGCAGCCCGACGGGCACTGAAGCTTTCTTT.

V and J are TRBV10-3 and TRBJ1-5; D is possibly TRBD1 (6 bases). Germline V gives CDR1 ENHRY, CDR2 SYGVKD. There are 13 residues in the CDR3. Trimming shortened V by 10 bases and J by 5 bases, and 15 bases separated the two germline ends. CDR3 DNA sequence: TGTGCCACCACCCGGGGGGCTTATCAGCCCCAGCATTTT. Its protein product is CATTRGAYQPQHF.

The chain couples TRBV18 to TRBJ2-7, with a weak D call TRBD2 (5 bases). The CDR3 has 13 residues. The V gene lost 5 bases and the J gene lost 5 bases, with 13 bases spanning the gap. Germline values: CDR1 KGHSH, CDR2 LQKENI. Here the CDR3 reads CASSWASFDEQYF. CDR3 in DNA: TGTGCCAGCTCATGGGCTAGCTTCGACGAGCAGTACTTC.

This chain connects TRBV6-5 to TRBJ1-2, with a tentative D call TRBD1 (6 bases). This CDR3 has 16 amino acids. The V end was cut by 4 bases, the J end by 7 bases, with 22 bases between. CDR1 and CDR2 from the germline V gene are MNHEY and SVGAGI. The CDR3 loop reads CASSSGTKIGTGGYTF. For the CDR3, the DNA is TGTGCCAGCAGTTCCGGGACAAAAATTGGAACTGGTGGCTACACCTTC.

This clone turned up a few times. The rearrangement links TRBV15 to TRBJ2-5, with D possibly being TRBD2 (6 bases). V was shortened by 1 base and J by 5 bases, with 17 bases between the two germline ends. The CDR3 loop spans 16 amino acids. The germline V gene has CDR1 LNHNV and CDR2 YYDKDF (reference sequence). In DNA form, the CDR3 reads TGTGCCACCAGCAGAGGCGGGTCCGGGAGCCGGGAGACCCAGTACTTC. The encoded protein is CATSRGGSGSRETQYF. The variable domain in full, completed from reference TRBV15 and TRBJ2-5, reads DAMVIQNPRYQVTQFGKPVTLSCSQTLNHNVMYWYQQKSSQAPKLLFHYYDKDFNNEADTPDNFQSRRPNTSFCFLDIRSPGLGDTAMYLCATSRGGSGSRETQYFGPGTRLLVL.

V is TRBV5-4 and J is TRBJ2-5, with D possibly TRBD2 on 6 matching bases. Trimming left V 3 bases short and J 5 bases short, with 11 bases between. The CDR3 is 13 amino acids. The germline V gene has CDR1 SGHNT and CDR2 YYREEE (reference sequence). CDR3 amino acids: CASSWDFAETQYF. In nucleotides, the CDR3 is TGTGCCAGCAGCTGGGACTTCGCGGAGACCCAGTACTTC.

The chain combines TRBV28 with TRBJ2-2; weak D call: TRBD2 (6 bases). Germline assignment: CDR1 MDHEN and CDR2 SYDVKM. Trimming removed 6 bases at V and 4 bases at J, with 9 bases between. The CDR3 has 13 amino acids. In nucleotides, the CDR3 is TGTGCCAGCAGCGGGAGCTCCACCGGGGAGCTGTTTTTT. Residues: CASSGSSTGELFF.

This clone was seen once. This chain joins TRBV5-1 and TRBJ2-1; 11 nucleotides agree with TRBD2. Trimming took 5 bases from V and 6 from J; bases not matched to a gene: 7. Germline loops: CDR1 SGHRS, CDR2 YFSETQ. CDR3 length: 15 residues. CDR3: CASRKLAGVTNEQFF. The DNA for the CDR3 is TGCGCCAGCAGAAAACTAGCGGGAGTTACCAATGAGCAGTTCTTC.

This clone was observed a handful of times. This rearrangement joins TRBV7-9 to TRBJ1-6; D uncertain. Trimming pared 2 bases from V and 9 bases from J, leaving 11 bases between. Germline values: CDR1 SEHNR, CDR2 FQNEAQ (reference sequence). This CDR3 region has 14 residues. CDR3 DNA: TGTGCCAGCAGCTTAAAGGAGGGCGCTTCACCCCTCCACTTT. It is translated as CASSLKEGASPLHF.

This chain's CDR3 is CAWSADSLVYGYTF. The CDR3 nucleotides are TGTGCCTGGAGTGCGGACAGTTTAGTCTATGGCTACACCTTC. V usage is TRBV30 and J usage is TRBJ1-2, with D possibly being TRBD1 (6 bases). CDR1 is GTSNPN, CDR2 SVGIG, per germline (reference sequence). Trimming removed 1 base at V and 4 bases at J, with 13 bases between. There are 14 residues in the CDR3.

The chain recombines TRBV2 with TRBJ2-3; 7 bases map to TRBD2. J was trimmed by 0 bases and V by 3 bases; bases with no gene match: 9. Germline V gene lookup returns CDR1 SNHLY and CDR2 FYNNEI. This CDR3 has 17 amino acids. CDR3 loop: CASSDRLAATSTDTQYF. CDR3 DNA: TGTGCCAGCAGTGACCGCCTAGCGGCCACTAGCACAGATACGCAGTATTTT.